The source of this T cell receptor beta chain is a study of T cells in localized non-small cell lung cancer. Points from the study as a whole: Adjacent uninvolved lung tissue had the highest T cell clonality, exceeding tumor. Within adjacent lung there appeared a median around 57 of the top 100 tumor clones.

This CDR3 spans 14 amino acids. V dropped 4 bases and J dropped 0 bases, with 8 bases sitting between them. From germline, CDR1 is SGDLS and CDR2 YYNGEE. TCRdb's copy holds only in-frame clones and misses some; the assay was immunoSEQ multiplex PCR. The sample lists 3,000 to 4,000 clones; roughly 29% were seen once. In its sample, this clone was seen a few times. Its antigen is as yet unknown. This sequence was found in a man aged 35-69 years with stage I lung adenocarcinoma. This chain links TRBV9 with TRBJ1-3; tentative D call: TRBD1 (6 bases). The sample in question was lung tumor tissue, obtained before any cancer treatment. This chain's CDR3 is CASSPQGSGNTIYF. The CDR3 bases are TGTGCCAGCAGCCCACAGGGCTCTGGAAACACCATATATTTT.